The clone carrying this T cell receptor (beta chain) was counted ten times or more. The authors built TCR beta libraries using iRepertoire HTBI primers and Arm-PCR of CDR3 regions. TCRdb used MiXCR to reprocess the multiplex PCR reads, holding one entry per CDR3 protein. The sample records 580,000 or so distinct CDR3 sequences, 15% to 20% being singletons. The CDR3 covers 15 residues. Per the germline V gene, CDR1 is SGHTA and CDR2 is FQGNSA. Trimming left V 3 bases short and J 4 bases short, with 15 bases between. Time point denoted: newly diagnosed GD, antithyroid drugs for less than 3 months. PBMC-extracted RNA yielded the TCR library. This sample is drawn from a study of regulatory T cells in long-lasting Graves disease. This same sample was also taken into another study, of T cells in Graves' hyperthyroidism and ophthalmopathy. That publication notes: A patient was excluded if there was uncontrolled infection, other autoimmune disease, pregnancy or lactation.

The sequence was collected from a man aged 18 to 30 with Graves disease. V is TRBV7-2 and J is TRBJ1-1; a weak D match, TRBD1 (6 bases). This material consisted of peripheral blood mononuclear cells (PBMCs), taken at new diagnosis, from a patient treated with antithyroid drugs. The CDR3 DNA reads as TGTGCCAGCAGCTTTTTTAACAGGGTGGGCACTGAAGCTTTCTTT. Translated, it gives CASSFFNRVGTEAFF.